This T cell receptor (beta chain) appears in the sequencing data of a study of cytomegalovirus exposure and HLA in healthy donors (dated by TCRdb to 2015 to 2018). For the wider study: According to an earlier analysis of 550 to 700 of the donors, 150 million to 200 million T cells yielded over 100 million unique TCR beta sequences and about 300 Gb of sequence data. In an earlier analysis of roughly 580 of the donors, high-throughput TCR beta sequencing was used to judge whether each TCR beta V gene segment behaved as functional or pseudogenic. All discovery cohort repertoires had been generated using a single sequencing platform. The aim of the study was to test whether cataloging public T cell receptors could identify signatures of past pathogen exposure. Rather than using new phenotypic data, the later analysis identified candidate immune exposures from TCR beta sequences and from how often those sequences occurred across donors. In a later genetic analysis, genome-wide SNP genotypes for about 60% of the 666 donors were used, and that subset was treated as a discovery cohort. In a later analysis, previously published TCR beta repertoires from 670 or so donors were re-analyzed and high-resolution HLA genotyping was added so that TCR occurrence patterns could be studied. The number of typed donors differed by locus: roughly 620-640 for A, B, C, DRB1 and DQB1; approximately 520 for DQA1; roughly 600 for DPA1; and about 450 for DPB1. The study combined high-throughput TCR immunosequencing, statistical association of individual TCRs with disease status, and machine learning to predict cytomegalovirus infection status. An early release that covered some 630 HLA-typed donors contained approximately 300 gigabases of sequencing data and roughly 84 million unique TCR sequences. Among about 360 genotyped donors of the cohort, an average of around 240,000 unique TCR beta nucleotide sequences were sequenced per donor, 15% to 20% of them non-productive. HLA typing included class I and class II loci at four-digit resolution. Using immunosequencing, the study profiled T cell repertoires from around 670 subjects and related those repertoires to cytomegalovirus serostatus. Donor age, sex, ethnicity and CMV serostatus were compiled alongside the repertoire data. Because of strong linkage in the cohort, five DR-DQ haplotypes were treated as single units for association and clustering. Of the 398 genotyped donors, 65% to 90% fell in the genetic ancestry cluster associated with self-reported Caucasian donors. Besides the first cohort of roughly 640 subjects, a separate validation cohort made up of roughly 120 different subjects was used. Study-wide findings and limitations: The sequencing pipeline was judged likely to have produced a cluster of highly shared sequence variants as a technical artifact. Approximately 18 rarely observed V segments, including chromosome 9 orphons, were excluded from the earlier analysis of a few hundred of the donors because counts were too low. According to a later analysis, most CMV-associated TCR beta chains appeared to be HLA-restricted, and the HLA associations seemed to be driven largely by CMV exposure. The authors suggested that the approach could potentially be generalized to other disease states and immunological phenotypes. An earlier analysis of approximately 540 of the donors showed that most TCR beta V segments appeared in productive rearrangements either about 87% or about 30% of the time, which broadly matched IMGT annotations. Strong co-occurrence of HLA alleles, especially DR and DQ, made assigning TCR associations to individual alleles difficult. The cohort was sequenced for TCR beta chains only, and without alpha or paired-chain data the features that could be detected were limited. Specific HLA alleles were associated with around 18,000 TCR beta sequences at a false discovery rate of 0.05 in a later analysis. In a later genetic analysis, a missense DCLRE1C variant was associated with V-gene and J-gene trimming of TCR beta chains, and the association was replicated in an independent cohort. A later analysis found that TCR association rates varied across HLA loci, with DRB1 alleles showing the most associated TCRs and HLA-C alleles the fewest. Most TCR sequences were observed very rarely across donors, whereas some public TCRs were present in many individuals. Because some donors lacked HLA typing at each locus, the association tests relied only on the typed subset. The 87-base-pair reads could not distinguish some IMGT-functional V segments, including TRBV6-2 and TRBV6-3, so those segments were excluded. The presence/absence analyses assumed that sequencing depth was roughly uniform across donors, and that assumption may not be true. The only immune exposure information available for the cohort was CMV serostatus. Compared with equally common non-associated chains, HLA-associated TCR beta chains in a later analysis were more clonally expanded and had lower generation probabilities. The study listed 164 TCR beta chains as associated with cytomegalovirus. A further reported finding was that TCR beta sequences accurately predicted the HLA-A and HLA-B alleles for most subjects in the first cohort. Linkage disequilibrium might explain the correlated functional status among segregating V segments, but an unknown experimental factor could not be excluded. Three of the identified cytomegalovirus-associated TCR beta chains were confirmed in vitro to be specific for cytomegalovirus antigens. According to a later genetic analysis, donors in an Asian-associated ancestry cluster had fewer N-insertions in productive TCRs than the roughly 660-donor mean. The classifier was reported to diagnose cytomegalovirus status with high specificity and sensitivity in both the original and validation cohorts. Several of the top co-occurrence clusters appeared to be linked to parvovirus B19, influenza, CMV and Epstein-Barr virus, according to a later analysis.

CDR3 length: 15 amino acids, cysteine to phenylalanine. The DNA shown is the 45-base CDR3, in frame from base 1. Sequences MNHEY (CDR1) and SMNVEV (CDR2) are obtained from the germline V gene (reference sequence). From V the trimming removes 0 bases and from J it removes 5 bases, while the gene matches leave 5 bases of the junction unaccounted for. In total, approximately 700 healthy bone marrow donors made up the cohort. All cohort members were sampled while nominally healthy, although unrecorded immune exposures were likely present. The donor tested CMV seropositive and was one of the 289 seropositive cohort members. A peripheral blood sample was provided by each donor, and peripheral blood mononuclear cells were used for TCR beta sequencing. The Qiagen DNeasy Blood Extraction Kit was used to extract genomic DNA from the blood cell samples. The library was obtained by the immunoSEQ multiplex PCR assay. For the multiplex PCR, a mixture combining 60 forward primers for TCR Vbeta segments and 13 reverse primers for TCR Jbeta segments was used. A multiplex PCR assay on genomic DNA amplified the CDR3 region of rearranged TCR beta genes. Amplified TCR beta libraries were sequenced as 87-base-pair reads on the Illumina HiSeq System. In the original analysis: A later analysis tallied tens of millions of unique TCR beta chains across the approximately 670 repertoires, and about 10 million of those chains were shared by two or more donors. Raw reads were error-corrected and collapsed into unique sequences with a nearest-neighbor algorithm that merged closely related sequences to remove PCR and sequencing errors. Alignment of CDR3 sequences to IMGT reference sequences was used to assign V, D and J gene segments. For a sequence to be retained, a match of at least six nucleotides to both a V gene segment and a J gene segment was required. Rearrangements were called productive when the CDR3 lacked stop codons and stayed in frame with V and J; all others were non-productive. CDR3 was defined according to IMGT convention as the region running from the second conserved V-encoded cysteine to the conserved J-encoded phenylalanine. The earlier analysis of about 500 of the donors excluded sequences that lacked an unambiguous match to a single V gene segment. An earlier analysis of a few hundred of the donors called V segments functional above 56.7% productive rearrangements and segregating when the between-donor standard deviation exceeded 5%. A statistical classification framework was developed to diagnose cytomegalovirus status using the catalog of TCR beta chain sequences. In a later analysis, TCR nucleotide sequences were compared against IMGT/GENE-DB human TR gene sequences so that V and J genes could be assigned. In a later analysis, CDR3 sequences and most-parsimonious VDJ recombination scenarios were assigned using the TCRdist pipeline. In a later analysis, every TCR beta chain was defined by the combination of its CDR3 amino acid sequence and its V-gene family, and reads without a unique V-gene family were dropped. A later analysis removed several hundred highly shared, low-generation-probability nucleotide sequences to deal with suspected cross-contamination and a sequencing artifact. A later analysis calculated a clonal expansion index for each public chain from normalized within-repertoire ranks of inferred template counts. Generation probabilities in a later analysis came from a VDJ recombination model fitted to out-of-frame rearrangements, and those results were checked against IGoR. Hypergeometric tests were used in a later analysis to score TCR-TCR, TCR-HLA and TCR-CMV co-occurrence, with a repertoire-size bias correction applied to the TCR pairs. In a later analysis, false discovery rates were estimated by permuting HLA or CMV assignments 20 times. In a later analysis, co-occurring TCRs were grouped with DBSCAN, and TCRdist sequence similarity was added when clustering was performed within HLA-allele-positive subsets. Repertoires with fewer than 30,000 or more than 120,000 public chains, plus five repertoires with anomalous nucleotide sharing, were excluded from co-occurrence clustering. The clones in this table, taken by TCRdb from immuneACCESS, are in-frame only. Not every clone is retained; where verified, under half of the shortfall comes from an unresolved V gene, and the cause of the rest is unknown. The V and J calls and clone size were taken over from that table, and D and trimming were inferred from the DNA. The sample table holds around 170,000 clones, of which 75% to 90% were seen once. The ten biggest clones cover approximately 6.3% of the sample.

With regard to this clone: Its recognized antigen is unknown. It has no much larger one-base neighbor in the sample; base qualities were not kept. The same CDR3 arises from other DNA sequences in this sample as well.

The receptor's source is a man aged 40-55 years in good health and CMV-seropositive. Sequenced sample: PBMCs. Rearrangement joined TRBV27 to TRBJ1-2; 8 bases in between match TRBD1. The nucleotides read TGTGCCAGCAGTTTATCAACAGGGGGATTATATGGCTACACCTTC. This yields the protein CASSLSTGGLYGYTF.